What follows describes a single T cell receptor beta chain. The sample is drawn from a study of T-cell reconstitution after alpha-beta-depleted transplantation in children. Trimming shortened V by 5 bases and J by 0 bases, and 14 bases separated the two germline ends. CDR3 length: 16 amino acids. Germline CDR1 is MNHEY and CDR2 is SVGEGT. Molecular barcoding with unique molecular identifiers was used for the TCRbeta library. TCRdb analysed the PCR reads with MiXCR anew, one entry per CDR3 protein. The sample has 800,000 to 1,000,000 distinct CDR3 sequences; 25% to 35% are singletons. The chain uses TRBV6-2 or TRBV6-3 and TRBJ2-1; possible D gene TRBD2, 6 bases. This clonotype originated in a boy in the first two years of life who had a stem cell transplant for SCID, so the T cells may come from the graft donor. The specimen comprised PBMCs, mostly from graft donor cells, sampled 360 days after TCRalphabeta/CD19-depleted stem cell transplant. The CDR3 nucleotides read TGTGCCAGCAGTCATCCTAGCGCCAGCTCCTACAATGAGCAGTTCTTC. Encoded protein: CASSHPSASSYNEQFF.